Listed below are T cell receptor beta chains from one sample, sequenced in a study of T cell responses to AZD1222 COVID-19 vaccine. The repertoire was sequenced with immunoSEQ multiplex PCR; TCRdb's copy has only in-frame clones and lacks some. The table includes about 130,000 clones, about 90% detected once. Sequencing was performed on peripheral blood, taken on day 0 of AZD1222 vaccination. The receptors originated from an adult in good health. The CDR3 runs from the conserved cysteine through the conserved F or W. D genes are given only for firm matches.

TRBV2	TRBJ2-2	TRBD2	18	CASSGLAGGPSGTGELFF
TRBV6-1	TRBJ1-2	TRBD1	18	CASSAQGAKPPTYYGYTF
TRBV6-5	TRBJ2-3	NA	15	CASSRLGSSTDTQYF
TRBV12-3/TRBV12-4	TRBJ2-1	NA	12	CASRQDRGGQFF
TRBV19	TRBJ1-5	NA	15	CASSTAVRGTQPQHF
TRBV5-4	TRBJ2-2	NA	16	CASSLWGSEKAGELFF
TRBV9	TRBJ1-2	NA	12	CASSTGPYGYTF
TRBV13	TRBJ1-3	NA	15	CASSLDRGVGNTIYF
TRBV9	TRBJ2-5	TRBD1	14	CASSVGGRGETQYF
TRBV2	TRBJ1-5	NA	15	CASSVWGDSKQPQHF
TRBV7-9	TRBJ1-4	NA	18	CASSPGHYGRLENEKLFF
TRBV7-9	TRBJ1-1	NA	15	CASSLVGEANTEAFF
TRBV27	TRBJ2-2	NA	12	CASQQGAGELFF
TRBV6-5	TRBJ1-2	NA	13	CASSYEGTRGYTF